This paragraph reports one TCR beta chain. The sample is drawn from a study of CD8 T cells in Susac syndrome. As for the study in general: At the time their blood was drawn, patients with Susac syndrome were either therapy-naive, on corticosteroids (with some of them also receiving intravenous immunoglobulin), or on intravenous immunoglobulin alone.

CDR1 is SGHTA, CDR2 FQGNSA, per germline. V lost 2 bases, J lost 5 bases, and 6 bases stayed unmatched. The CDR3 is made up of 15 amino acids. The authors reverse transcribed roughly 0.5 to 1 ug RNA with random hexamers. Across 54 Vbeta and 13 Jbeta, immunoSEQ multiplex PCR amplified TCR beta CDR3. TCRdb re-derived calls from the immunoSEQ multiplex PCR reads in MiXCR, one entry per CDR3 protein. The profile shows under 150,000 distinct CDR3 sequences, under 97% of them singletons. CD8+ and CD4+ T cells from blood underwent TCR beta sequencing, which was carried out in a high-throughput format. The TEMRA cells underwent FACS enrichment, while the CD8+ and CD4+ T cells underwent negative isolation.

Material for sequencing was CD4+ T cells from PBMCs. This TCR came from a human donor with Susac syndrome. The rearrangement uses TRBV7-2 and TRBJ2-7; the match to TRBD2 covers 10 bases. The CDR3 reads CASSLFSGRSDEQYF. The CDR3 coding sequence is TGTGCCAGCAGCTTATTTAGCGGGAGGAGCGACGAGCAGTACTTC.